This T cell receptor beta chain appears in the sequencing data of a study of blood T cells in healthy people across ages. PCR was performed a second time for about 7 to 11 cycles using a sample-barcoded 5' primer and a J-beta primer mix. TCRdb ran MiXCR on the 5' RACE reads and lists one entry per CDR3 protein. The table shows about 780,000 distinct CDR3 sequences, with about 26% occurring only once. Points from the study as a whole: One million T cells yielded diversity estimates that were considered underestimates.

The CDR3 extends over 15 amino acids. From germline, CDR1 is MDHEN and CDR2 SYDVKM. V was pared by 4 bases and J by 5 bases, with 17 bases between. A word on this clonotype: The antigen remains unidentified.

The data were also submitted as part of a second study, on T cells of mothers and their children. That work adds: Three healthy Caucasian mothers gave samples, and so did their six children. Researchers report slightly higher, though non-significant, overlap in related mother-child pairs than in unrelated pairs.

The sequenced sample consisted of blood. The origin of this receptor is a boy under 18 in good health. The J gene is TRBJ2-5, the V gene TRBV28; D may match TRBD1 or TRBD2 (7 bases each). The CDR3 here is CASSSRQGGGETQYF. CDR3 in DNA: TGTGCCAGCAGTTCACGACAGGGCGGGGGTGAGACCCAGTACTTC.